This T cell receptor beta chain was identified in a study of blood T cell repertoires in COVID-19. Study as a whole: Italy, Spain and the United States were the sources of the convalescent and acute COVID-19 samples.

This table comes from immunoSEQ multiplex PCR, and its TCRdb copy is limited to in-frame clones, with some not included. The sample holds approximately 120,000 clones; around four fifths are singletons and the top ten take 5.9%. V lost 3 bases and J lost 0, with 11 bases in between. The CDR3 runs 15 residues. CDR1 is SGHKS, CDR2 YYEKEE, per germline (reference sequence). As to this clone: Other nucleotide sequences from this sample produce the same CDR3.

The TCR comes from an elderly man with active or convalescent COVID-19. Sequenced: peripheral blood. The chain combines TRBV5-5 with TRBJ2-3; perhaps TRBD1 as D (5 bases). The CDR3 DNA is TGTGCCAGCAGCTGGGGCGGCTCTAGCACAGATACGCAGTATTTT. It is translated as CASSWGGSSTDTQYF.